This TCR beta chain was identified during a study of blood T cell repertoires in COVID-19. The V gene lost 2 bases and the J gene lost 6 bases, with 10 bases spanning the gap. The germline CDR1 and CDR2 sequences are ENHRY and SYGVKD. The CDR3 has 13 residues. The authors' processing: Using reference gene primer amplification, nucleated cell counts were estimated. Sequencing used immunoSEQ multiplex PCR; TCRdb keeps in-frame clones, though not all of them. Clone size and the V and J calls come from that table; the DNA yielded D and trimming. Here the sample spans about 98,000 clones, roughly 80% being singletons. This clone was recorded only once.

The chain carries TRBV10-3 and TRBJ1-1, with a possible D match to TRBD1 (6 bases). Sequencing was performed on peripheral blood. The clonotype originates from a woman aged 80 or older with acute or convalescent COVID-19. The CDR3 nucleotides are TGTGCCATCAGTGAGCCGACAGGACCTGAAGCTTTCTTT. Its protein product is CAISEPTGPEAFF.